This is a list of T cell receptor beta chains from one sample in a study of T cells expressing NK-cell markers. Following a re-call of the 5' RACE reads, TCRdb has one entry per CDR3 protein and lacks DNA. This table holds roughly 280,000 distinct CDR3 sequences. The sequenced sample was blood T cells: a sorted CD56 or NKG2C T cell subset, CD4+ or CD8+ T cells, or bulk PBMC T cells (not recorded which). The receptors were gathered from a man aged 18-30 years in good health. Both conserved end residues are part of each CDR3. The order of the fields is V gene, J gene, CDR3 protein.

TRBV10-3	TRBJ2-5	CAISDPAGPPETQYF
TRBV20-1	TRBJ2-5	CSAINYLAEAETQYF
TRBV29-1	TRBJ2-1	CSVCTSGYNEQFF
TRBV7-9	TRBJ2-5	CASSLGVEDQETQYF
TRBV12-3/TRBV12-4	TRBJ1-2	CASRVGAGNYGYTF
TRBV9	TRBJ2-3	CASSVASGRASTDTQYF
TRBV11-2	TRBJ2-4	CASSLIGQQAIQYF
TRBV19	TRBJ2-3	CASSISAGDTDTQYF
TRBV30	TRBJ1-1	CAWRLTGFEAFF
TRBV6-5	TRBJ2-3	CASSYGQLTDTQYF
TRBV12-3/TRBV12-4	TRBJ2-3	CAILAGGYTDTQYF
TRBV18	TRBJ2-7	CASSPSSGQVYEQYF
TRBV20-1	TRBJ2-3	CSALRTDTDTQYF
TRBV20-1	TRBJ2-1	CSAGRGALSYNEQFF
TRBV4-2	TRBJ2-7	CASSHQWGESSYEQYF
TRBV3-1	TRBJ2-5	CASSRQLVETQYF
TRBV10-1	TRBJ2-1	CASGAGGPSYNEQFF
TRBV20-1	TRBJ2-5	CSARYRDFKRETQYF
TRBV15	TRBJ2-1	CATSRNTPGLAGEGNEQFF
TRBV10-3	TRBJ2-1	CAISERLAGDNEQFF
TRBV20-1	TRBJ1-2	CSAREWGGGYGYTF
TRBV12-3/TRBV12-4	TRBJ2-5	CASSLYRAGTGNGETQYF
TRBV4-2	TRBJ2-4	CASSTGPGGVIQYF
TRBV12-3/TRBV12-4	TRBJ2-1	CASRITGQHDNEQFF
TRBV5-4	TRBJ1-1	CASSSTGGGEAFF
TRBV6-1	TRBJ1-2	CASTHVLSYGYTF
TRBV12-3/TRBV12-4	TRBJ2-5	CASTLTSGSEETQYF
TRBV4-3	TRBJ2-1	CASSAKLLADYNEQFF
TRBV3-1	TRBJ1-4	CASSLSGTQDGKLFF
TRBV29-1	TRBJ2-1	CSVEKGASGRAGTYNEQFF